This entry lists 27 T cell receptor beta chains sequenced from one sample in a study of T cell responses to AZD1222 COVID-19 vaccine. Method: immunoSEQ multiplex PCR; TCRdb's copy keeps in-frame clones and lacks some. Among around 150,000 clones listed, roughly 94% were seen once. This sample comprised peripheral blood, obtained 28 days after the second AZD1222 dose. These receptors were obtained from an adult who received the AZD1222 COVID-19 vaccine.

The chain combines TRBV27 with TRBJ2-5, with 9 bases fitting TRBD2. Germline V gives CDR1 MNHEY, CDR2 SMNVEV (reference sequence). This CDR3 has 16 residues. In DNA form, the CDR3 reads TGTGCGCCTCAGGGGCTAGCGGGGAGTCCCGAAGAGACCCAGTACTTC. This gives the protein CAPQGLAGSPEETQYF.

This chain uses TRBV6-5 with TRBJ2-2; 7 bases align to TRBD1. V shed 7 bases and J 5 bases; nucleotides not matched to a gene: 10. Germline CDR1 and CDR2: MNHEY and SVGAGI. This CDR3 spans 15 amino acids. The CDR3 loop reads CASTRNRGLTGELFF. DNA of the CDR3: TGTGCCAGCACCCGCAACAGGGGTTTGACCGGGGAGCTGTTTTTT.

The chain joins TRBV6-5 to TRBJ2-1; D perhaps matches TRBD2 (7 bases). Germline CDR1 is MNHEY and CDR2 is SVGAGI. The CDR3 totals 15 residues. V was clipped by 5 bases and J by 10 bases, with 21 bases between them. Here the CDR3 DNA reads TGTGCCAGCAGTCCCTCAGGGGTAGGGGGAGGGGAGCAGTTCTTC. It is translated as CASSPSGVGGGEQFF.

Only a few counts were recorded for this clone. The chain carries TRBV3-1 (or the pseudogene TRBV3-2) and TRBJ2-1; 7 nucleotides match TRBD2. Germline V gene data show CDR1 as LGHDT and CDR2 as YNNKEL (reference sequence). The V segment lost 2 bases and the J segment 0 bases; nucleotides outside the gene matches: 1. The CDR3 has 15 residues. The CDR3 nucleotides read TGTGCCAGCAGCCAAAAGCGGGACTCCTACAATGAGCAGTTCTTC. Amino acid sequence: CASSQKRDSYNEQFF.

The rearrangement joins TRBV24-1 to TRBJ1-5; D is unclear. The length of the CDR3 is 13 residues. Between the trimmed V and J ends, which lost 7 bases and 7 bases, there was a span of 13 bases. Germline V gives CDR1 KGHDR, CDR2 SFDVKD. In nucleotides, the CDR3 is TGTGCCACCAGAGGCGGGGTCGCCCAGCCCCAGCATTTT. Its protein is CATRGGVAQPQHF.

This chain connects TRBV9 to TRBJ2-1; D may correspond to TRBD1 or TRBD2 (6 bases each). The CDR3 runs 15 residues. From germline, CDR1 is SGDLS and CDR2 YYNGEE. V lost 3 bases and J 2 bases, leaving 12 bases between the germline ends. The CDR3 DNA sequence: TGTGCCAGCAGCGCCGGGGGCGGGACCTACAATGAGCAGTTCTTC. Protein: CASSAGGGTYNEQFF.

The J gene is TRBJ2-2, the V gene TRBV2; 8 bases match TRBD2. Germline CDR1 and CDR2: SNHLY and FYNNEI. Unmatched junction bases numbered 5, after V lost 2 bases and J lost 6 bases. The CDR3 runs 15 residues. CDR3: CASSETGGPAGELFF. CDR3 in DNA: TGTGCCAGCAGTGAAACGGGAGGGCCCGCCGGGGAGCTGTTTTTT.

The V call is TRBV6-5, the J call TRBJ2-2; TRBD1 agrees at 7 bases. V lost 9 bases, J lost 6 bases, and 10 bases stayed unmatched. The V gene's germline CDR1 is MNHEY and CDR2 SVGAGI. This CDR3 comprises 14 residues. CDR3 amino acids: CASIRDSDPGELFF. CDR3 in DNA: TGTGCCAGTATCCGGGACAGCGACCCCGGGGAGCTGTTTTTT.

This chain connects TRBV10-3 to TRBJ1-5; D not resolved. V dropped 0 bases and J dropped 3 bases, with 3 bases sitting between them. Germline V gives CDR1 ENHRY, CDR2 SYGVKD. CDR3 length equals 13 residues. CDR3 nucleotide sequence: TGTGCCATCAGTGAGTCGGCCAATCAGCCCCAGCATTTT. Protein: CAISESANQPQHF.

This clone was found once. The chain is built from TRBV7-6 and TRBJ2-1; 11 positions match TRBD2. Germline V gene lookup returns CDR1 SGHVS and CDR2 FNYEAQ. The V segment lost 5 bases and the J segment 9 bases; nucleotides outside the gene matches: 18. This CDR3 is built from 18 residues. CDR3 in amino acids: CASSRGSSGSGRAAEQFF. The CDR3 DNA reads TGTGCCAGCAGCCGTGGGTCCTCCGGTAGCGGGAGGGCTGCTGAGCAGTTCTTC.

The V gene is TRBV12-5, the J gene TRBJ2-7; 9 bases match TRBD1. CDR3 length equals 15 residues. V was clipped by 5 bases and J by 5 bases; unmatched bases: 10. Per germline, CDR1 LGHNT and CDR2 FRNRAP. This CDR3 reads CASGTGQGLYDEQYF. The CDR3 bases are TGTGCTAGTGGTACGGGACAGGGACTATACGACGAGCAGTACTTC.

J is TRBJ1-5 and V is TRBV15; D possibly corresponds to TRBD1 (5 bases). Per the germline V gene, CDR1 is LNHNV and CDR2 is YYDKDF (reference sequence). The CDR3 loop spans 16 amino acids. V was pared by 3 bases and J by 4 bases, with 16 bases between. CDR3 in DNA: TGTGCCACCAGCAGGGCCTTCAGGGAGAGGAATCAGCCCCAGCATTTT. Amino acids: CATSRAFRERNQPQHF.

The rearrangement links TRBV6-2 or TRBV6-3 to TRBJ2-5; 7 bases match TRBD2. The germline V gene has CDR1 MNHEY and CDR2 SVGEGT. CDR3 size: 15 residues. Trimming cost V 2 bases and J 5 bases; bases outside gene matches: 8. DNA for the CDR3: TGTGCCAGCAGTTACGTAGGGGTCGGGGGGGAGACCCAGTACTTC. Translating it yields CASSYVGVGGETQYF.

CDR3 sequence reads: CASSGGQFSNQPQHF. The CDR3 nucleotides read TGTGCCAGCAGTGGAGGACAGTTTAGCAATCAGCCCCAGCATTTT. This chain connects TRBV25-1 to TRBJ1-5, with D possibly TRBD1 on 6 matching bases. CDR1 and CDR2 from the germline V gene are MGHDK and SYGVNS. V dropped 4 bases and J dropped 0 bases, with 10 bases sitting between them. This CDR3 has 15 amino acids.

The rearrangement links TRBV27 to TRBJ1-2; tentatively, D is TRBD1 (6 bases). The CDR3 sequence is 13 residues long. In germline, CDR1 is MNHEY, CDR2 SMNVEV (reference sequence). V was trimmed by 5 bases and J by 8 bases, leaving 15 bases between them. CDR3 residues: CASSIGRGRGYTF. CDR3 in DNA: TGTGCCAGCAGTATCGGTCGGGGGCGCGGCTACACCTTC.

The CDR3 region is CASSQDDAVQETQYF. CDR3 bases: TGCGCCAGCAGCCAGGACGATGCGGTCCAAGAGACCCAGTACTTC. The chain recombines TRBV4-1 with TRBJ2-5, with D unclear. The CDR3 length is 15 residues. Trimming shortened V by 3 bases and J by 1 base, and 12 bases separated the two germline ends. CDR1 is MGHRA, CDR2 YSYEKL, per germline.

The rearrangement uses TRBV6-5 and TRBJ2-7, with 7 positions matching TRBD1. The V gene's germline CDR1 is MNHEY and CDR2 SVGAGI. The CDR3 extends over 14 amino acids. J was trimmed by 1 base and V by 6 bases; bases with no gene match: 6. CDR3 residues: CASSQWDRSYEQYF. The CDR3 DNA is TGTGCCAGCAGCCAATGGGACAGATCCTACGAGCAGTACTTC.

The V and J genes are TRBV13 and TRBJ2-1; tentative D call: TRBD2 (5 bases). Germline loops: CDR1 PRHDT, CDR2 FYEKMQ (reference sequence). Trimming took 5 bases from V and 1 from J, leaving 9 bases between them. The CDR3 contains 14 residues. CDR3 nucleotides: TGTGCCAGCAGCCCAACTAGTTCCTACAATGAGCAGTTCTTC. Translated, it gives CASSPTSSYNEQFF.

The chain has TRBV5-5 and TRBJ2-2, with D unresolved. The CDR3 length is 13 residues. The germline V gene encodes CDR1 SGHKS and CDR2 YYEKEE (reference sequence). Trimming removed 4 bases at V and 6 bases at J, with 10 bases between. CDR3 in DNA: TGTGCCAGCAGCACCAGAATGTCCGGGGAGCTGTTTTTT. It yields the protein CASSTRMSGELFF.

The genes are TRBV27 and TRBJ1-2, with D perhaps TRBD1 (5 bases). V lost 3 bases and J 3 bases, leaving 8 bases between the germline ends. The germline CDR1 and CDR2 sequences are MNHEY and SMNVEV (reference sequence). CDR3 length equals 13 residues. The DNA for the CDR3 is TGTGCCAGCAGTTTTAAGGGGTACTATGGCTACACCTTC. It specifies CASSFKGYYGYTF.

The V call is TRBV7-2, the J call TRBJ2-1, with D perhaps being TRBD1 or TRBD2 (5 bases each). There are 17 residues in the CDR3. Germline CDR1 SGHTA, CDR2 FQGNSA. V was pared by 5 bases and J by 0 bases, with 17 bases between. The CDR3 is CASSRRSGQGSYNEQFF. As DNA, the CDR3 is TGTGCCAGCAGCCGGCGATCGGGGCAAGGCTCCTACAATGAGCAGTTCTTC.

The chain couples TRBV5-4 to TRBJ2-3, with 10 bases matching TRBD2. The CDR3 is 16 residues long. CDR1 and CDR2 (germline): SGHNT, YYREEE (reference sequence). The V and J ends lost 0 bases and 0 bases, in that order; junction bases with no gene match: 1. The DNA of the CDR3 is TGTGCCAGCAGCTTGGGACTAGCGGGTAGCACAGATACGCAGTATTTT. Protein product: CASSLGLAGSTDTQYF.

This clone occurred once. This chain links TRBV19 with TRBJ2-2; D may be TRBD1 (6 bases). Germline V gene sequence: CDR1 LNHDA, CDR2 SQIVND (reference sequence). CDR3 length equals 16 residues. V dropped 5 bases and J dropped 2 bases, with 15 bases sitting between them. The CDR3 spells CASSQPGQINTGELFF. The CDR3 DNA sequence: TGTGCCAGTAGTCAACCTGGACAGATCAACACCGGGGAGCTGTTTTTT.

V usage is TRBV6-6 and J usage is TRBJ1-4, with D unclear. CDR1 is MNHNY, CDR2 SVGAGI, per germline (reference sequence). The CDR3 has 12 amino acids. The V end lost 4 bases, the J end lost 5 bases, and 5 bases lay between the germline ends. CDR3 loop: CASSLSNEKLFF. CDR3 coding DNA: TGTGCCAGCAGTTTATCGAATGAAAAACTGTTTTTT.

The chain employs TRBV4-3 and TRBJ1-3; D not certain. V dropped 4 bases and J dropped 4 bases, with 11 bases sitting between them. CDR3 size: 14 residues. CDR1 LGHNA and CDR2 YSLEER come from the germline V gene. The CDR3 DNA sequence: TGCGCCAGCAGCCTCTCTCCGGGGGGAAACACCATATATTTT. Its translation: CASSLSPGGNTIYF.

The V and J genes are TRBV27 and TRBJ2-6, with unresolved D. Per the germline V gene, CDR1 is MNHEY and CDR2 is SMNVEV (reference sequence). This CDR3 is built from 14 residues. V shed 9 bases and J shed 4 bases, with 13 bases lying between them. DNA of the CDR3: TGTGCCAGAGACACCCTCTTAGGGGCCAACGTCCTGACTTTC. This codes for CARDTLLGANVLTF.

The V gene is TRBV25-1, the J gene TRBJ2-5; 9 nucleotides match TRBD2. The CDR3 extends over 15 amino acids. Germline CDR1 MGHDK, CDR2 SYGVNS. V was clipped by 5 bases and J by 5 bases; unmatched bases: 9. CDR3 loop: CASSPTRTSDETQYF. The CDR3 nucleotides are TGTGCCAGCAGTCCAACAAGGACTAGCGACGAGACCCAGTACTTC.